A selection of T cell receptor beta chains follows, all from one sample in a study of PD-1 blockade in mismatch repair-deficient tumors. Profiling relied on immunoSEQ multiplex PCR, and the TCRdb table lists in-frame clones only, not all of them. This sample has about 110,000 clones; roughly 80% occur once, and the top ten carry roughly 4.8%. Material: peripheral blood, obtained roughly 60 weeks after starting pembrolizumab. Every receptor here comes from an adult with mismatch repair-deficient cancer. The CDR3 runs from the conserved cysteine through the conserved F or W. The D gene is left open where the match is weak. Not every row has a clone size; where given, it reads once, few, many or a size class.

clone_size | j_call | v_call | d_call | cdr3_nt | cdr3_aa
. | TRBJ2-1 | TRBV20-1 | . | TGCAGTGCCTGGTGGAATGAAGGGCAGTTCTTC | CSAWWNEGQFF
. | TRBJ2-3 | TRBV9 | TRBD2 | TGTGCCAGCAGCGGGGGTGGGACTAGCGGGAGGATCACAGATACGCAGTATTTT | CASSGGGTSGRITDTQYF
. | TRBJ2-2 | TRBV5-4 | . | TGTGCCAGCAGCTCTAGAAGGGGGGGGCAGAGCGGGGAGCTGTTTTTT | CASSSRRGGQSGELFF
. | TRBJ1-1 | TRBV4-2 | . | TGTGCCAGCAGCCCCAAGGGCCTGGTGGCCACTGAAGCTTTCTTT | CASSPKGLVATEAFF
. | TRBJ2-7 | TRBV5-6 | TRBD2 | TGTGCCAGCAGGGTATCTAGCGGGAGATGGTACGAGCAGTACTTC | CASRVSSGRWYEQYF
. | TRBJ1-1 | TRBV29-1 | . | TGCAGCGGGAACATATTACGGGGTGCTGAAGCTTTCTTT | CSGNILRGAEAFF
. | TRBJ1-3 | TRBV15 | . | TGTGCCACCAGCACCCAGAAAGGGGGGTGGAAGCGAAACACCATATATTTT | CATSTQKGGWKRNTIYF
few | TRBJ1-5 | TRBV19 | TRBD1 | TGTGCCAGTAGTTGGGACAGAGGGCAGCCCCAGCATTTT | CASSWDRGQPQHF
few | TRBJ2-1 | TRBV6-5 | TRBD2 | TGTGCCAGCAGCGGACTAGCTGATGAGCAGTTCTTC | CASSGLADEQFF
. | TRBJ1-3 | TRBV5-5 | . | TGTGCCAGCAGCTTGGATAGTGGTCAGGCAGTTTCTGGAAACACCATATATTTT | CASSLDSGQAVSGNTIYF
. | TRBJ1-4 | TRBV6-5 | . | TGTGCCAGCAGTTACGAGGCGGACTCGAATGAAAAACTGTTTTTT | CASSYEADSNEKLFF
. | TRBJ1-1 | TRBV29-1 | TRBD1 | TGCAGCGTTGAAACAGGGGGGACTGAAGCTTTCTTT | CSVETGGTEAFF
few | TRBJ1-2 | TRBV25-1 | . | TGTGCCAGCAGTGAAATGTTGGGAGATGGCTACACCTTC | CASSEMLGDGYTF
. | TRBJ1-2 | TRBV7-9 | TRBD1 | TGTGCCAGCAGCTTAGTTACAGGGGATGGCTACACCTTC | CASSLVTGDGYTF
. | TRBJ1-1 | TRBV9 | TRBD1 | TGTGCCAGCAGCGTGGGACAGACGAACACTGAAGCTTTCTTT | CASSVGQTNTEAFF
few | TRBJ1-3 | TRBV11-3 | . | TGTGCCAGCAGCTCGATGCGATCTGGAAACACCATATATTTT | CASSSMRSGNTIYF
. | TRBJ2-4 | TRBV14 | TRBD1 | TGTGCCAGCAGCCAGAATCAGGGGGTCGGGGACATTCAGTACTTC | CASSQNQGVGDIQYF
few | TRBJ1-4 | TRBV11-3 | TRBD1 | TGTGCCAGCAGCTTAACGGACAGGGGGAGTGCTGAAAAACTGTTTTTT | CASSLTDRGSAEKLFF
. | TRBJ2-1 | TRBV19 | TRBD2 | TGTGCCAGTAGTCGCGCACTAGCGGGAGATGGAGATGAGCAGTTCTTC | CASSRALAGDGDEQFF
. | TRBJ2-7 | TRBV10-1 | . | TGCGCCAGCAGCGACAGTGGCTCTGGGAACGAGCAGTACTTC | CASSDSGSGNEQYF
few | TRBJ2-5 | TRBV9 | TRBD2 | TGTGCCAGCAGCGTAGGACCCAGCGGGACCGGAGAGACCCAGTACTTC | CASSVGPSGTGETQYF
. | TRBJ1-1 | TRBV30 | . | TGTGCCTGGAGTGGCGGGAAGAACACTGAAGCTTTCTTT | CAWSGGKNTEAFF
. | TRBJ1-2 | TRBV29-1 | TRBD1 | TGCAGCGTCGAAGGGACAGGGGGCGTAGGGGCCTATGGCTACACCTTC | CSVEGTGGVGAYGYTF
. | TRBJ2-7 | TRBV5-8 | TRBD1 | TGTGCCAGCAGTTACAGGGGCTACGAGCAGTACTTC | CASSYRGYEQYF
. | TRBJ2-7 | TRBV6-5 | . | TGTGCCAGCAGTTATACCGCGGGTTTCTCCTACGAGCAGTACTTC | CASSYTAGFSYEQYF
. | TRBJ2-2 | TRBV4-3 | . | TGCGCCAGCAGCCAAGATTTAGGTCCCACCGGGGAGCTGTTTTTT | CASSQDLGPTGELFF
. | TRBJ1-4 | TRBV6-5 | . | TGTGCCAGCAGTCTCGCCGAAAAACTGTTTTTT | CASSLAEKLFF
. | TRBJ2-7 | TRBV11-2 | TRBD2 | TGTGCCAGCAGCTTAGAGCTAGCGGGACCCTACGAGCAGTACTTC | CASSLELAGPYEQYF
. | TRBJ1-1 | TRBV10-3 | . | TGTGCCATCAGTGACTCGGGCAGGAAGGGCGACACTGAAGCTTTCTTT | CAISDSGRKGDTEAFF
few | TRBJ2-7 | TRBV12-5 | . | TGTGCTAGTGGCCCCTCTCACGAGCAGTACTTC | CASGPSHEQYF